The 22 T cell receptor beta chains listed next were all sequenced from one sample in a study of blood T cells in healthy people across ages. Using a J-beta primer mix together with a sample-barcoded 5' primer, a second PCR was run for about 6 to 11 cycles. One entry per CDR3 protein, called by TCRdb with MiXCR from the 5' RACE reads. This sample has 1.5 million to 2 million distinct CDR3 sequences, with about 28% found just once. Sequenced material: blood. The receptors originated from a woman in her twenties or thirties in good health.

This clonotype has a handful of counts. The genes are TRBV27 and TRBJ2-7; 11 bases map to TRBD2. The V and J ends lost 7 bases and 7 bases, in that order; junction bases with no gene match: 9. This CDR3 contains 14 residues. Germline V gene lookup returns CDR1 MNHEY and CDR2 SMNVEV (reference sequence). The chain's CDR3 is CASNSLAGAREQYF. CDR3 DNA: TGTGCCAGCAACTCACTAGCGGGAGCACGTGAGCAGTACTTC.

Ten or more counts support this clonotype. The chain couples TRBV7-2 to TRBJ2-1; D perhaps matches TRBD1 (6 bases). Germline V gives CDR1 SGHTA, CDR2 FQGNSA. V shed 5 bases and J shed 5 bases, with 13 bases lying between them. The CDR3 contains 14 residues. The CDR3 protein is CASSPQGLDNEQFF. The CDR3 DNA reads TGTGCCAGCAGCCCGCAGGGGTTGGACAATGAGCAGTTCTTC.

Worth noting for this clonotype: A read error is possible here, since a much larger clone lies one base away. The chain combines TRBV20-1 with TRBJ1-2; no clear D. This CDR3 has 10 residues. Germline V gene sequence: CDR1 DFQATT, CDR2 SNEGSKA (reference sequence). V was shortened by 3 bases and J by 7 bases, with 6 bases between the two germline ends. This chain's CDR3 is CSARGSGYTF. The DNA of the CDR3 is TGCAGTGCTAGGGGGAGTGGCTACACCTTC.

This clonotype was seen only a few times. The chain has TRBV20-1 and TRBJ2-5, with D unclear. This CDR3 has 11 residues. In germline, CDR1 is DFQATT, CDR2 SNEGSKA (reference sequence). V lost 6 bases and J lost 4, with 9 bases in between. This CDR3 reads CSATVRETQYF. DNA for the CDR3: TGCAGTGCCACCGTACGAGAGACCCAGTACTTC.

In its sample, this clonotype was seen a few times. An end of the junction does not agree with germline; a read error may underlie this. The V gene is TRBV18, the J gene TRBJ1-1; 8 bases align to TRBD1. Germline assignment: CDR1 KGHSH and CDR2 LQKENI. The CDR3 totals 16 residues. The CDR3 loop is CASSPGQGGMNTEAFF. Here the CDR3 DNA reads TGTGCCAGCTCACCAGGACAGGGCGGAATGAATACTGAAGCTTTCTTT. The full variable domain, in which reference TRBV18 and TRBJ1-1 provide the parts outside the CDR3, is NAGVMQNPRHLVRRRGQEARLRCSPMKGHSHVYWYRQLPEEGLKFMVYLQKENIIDESGMPKERFSAEFPKEGPSILRIQQVVRGDSAAYFCASSPGQGGMNTEAFFGQGTRLTVV.

A few counts support this clonotype. This sequence joins TRBV30 and TRBJ1-5; unclear D gene. The CDR3 extends over 14 amino acids. Trimming removed 2 bases from V and 3 bases from J, with 11 bases in between. Germline V gives CDR1 GTSNPN, CDR2 SVGIG (reference sequence). As DNA, the CDR3 is TGTGCCTGGAGTCTCTATAAAGACAATCAGCCCCAGCATTTT. Translating gives CAWSLYKDNQPQHF.

The table lists this clonotype with a few counts. The V and J genes are TRBV7-9 and TRBJ2-7; D is uncertain. The ends were cut back, 5 bases at V and 3 bases at J, with 11 bases in the middle. This CDR3 spans 13 amino acids. Per germline, CDR1 SEHNR and CDR2 FQNEAQ (reference sequence). The CDR3 sequence: CASSGSGDYEQYF. The CDR3 nucleotides read TGTGCCAGCAGCGGATCCGGCGACTACGAGCAGTACTTC.

A few counts support this clonotype. V is TRBV20-1 and J is TRBJ1-6, with 7 bases aligning to TRBD1. J lost 4 bases, V lost 5 bases, and 11 bases had no gene match. The CDR3 has 16 residues. The germline V gene has CDR1 DFQATT and CDR2 SNEGSKA (reference sequence). The CDR3 region is CSAGSGGRMYNSPLHF. CDR3 nucleotide sequence: TGCAGTGCTGGGTCAGGGGGAAGAATGTATAATTCACCCCTCCACTTT.

As concerns this clonotype: At one end, the junction sequence differs from germline, possibly due to a read error. The V gene is TRBV24-1, the J gene TRBJ2-1; 8 nucleotides match TRBD1. Per germline, CDR1 KGHDR and CDR2 SFDVKD. This CDR3 is built from 15 residues. The CDR3 DNA sequence: TGTGCCACCAGTGACCCGGGACAGGTCGTCAATGAGCGGTTCTTC. Amino acid sequence: CATSDPGQVVNERFF.

This clonotype was counted a few times. The chain combines TRBV4-1 with TRBJ1-6; D gene uncertain. The CDR3 spans 15 residues. The V gene's germline CDR1 is MGHRA and CDR2 YSYEKL. Trimming pared 3 bases from V and 8 bases from J, leaving 14 bases between. CDR3 loop: CASSHLDGSHSPLHF. Written as DNA, the CDR3 is TGCGCCAGCAGCCACTTGGACGGAAGTCATTCACCCCTCCACTTT.

This clonotype has just a few counts. One end of the junction is discordant with germline, which a read error may explain. This sequence joins TRBV7-9 and TRBJ2-1; D may be TRBD2 (6 bases). This CDR3 contains 14 residues. Germline CDR1 SEHNR, CDR2 FQNEAQ (reference sequence). The CDR3 spells CASSLADLYNEQFF. The CDR3 DNA sequence: TGTGCCAGCAGTTTAGCGGACCTCTACAATGAGCAGTTCTTC. Drawing the rest from reference TRBV7-9 and TRBJ2-1, the complete variable domain is DTGVSQNPRHKITKRGQNVTFRCDPISEHNRLYWYRQTLGQGPEFLTYFQNEAQLEKSRLLSDRFSAERPKGSFSTLEIQRTEQGDSAMYLCASSLADLYNEQFFGPGTRLTVL.

Ten or more counts support this clonotype. The rearrangement links TRBV12-3 or TRBV12-4 to TRBJ2-1; 9 bases are shared with TRBD1. After removal of 3 bases from V and 6 bases from J, the junction contained 3 bases not matched to a gene. CDR3 length: 14 amino acids. CDR3 sequence: CASSFWDRANEQFF. CDR3 coding DNA: TGTGCCAGCAGTTTTTGGGACAGGGCCAATGAGCAGTTCTTC.

The V call is TRBV7-9, the J call TRBJ2-1, with a possible D match to TRBD2 (5 bases). Per germline, CDR1 SEHNR and CDR2 FQNEAQ (reference sequence). Trimming removed 2 bases at V and 0 bases at J, with 11 bases between. This CDR3 region has 16 residues. As DNA, the CDR3 is TGTGCCAGCAGCTTATGGCTAGGAGGCTCCTACAATGAGCAGTTCTTC. It encodes CASSLWLGGSYNEQFF.

This chain joins TRBV5-1 and TRBJ1-1, with a possible D match to TRBD1 (6 bases). With 4 bases removed from V and 5 bases from J, the gap between germline ends came to 15 bases. Germline CDR1 and CDR2: SGHRS and YFSETQ. The CDR3 runs 14 residues. The CDR3 loop is CASSPPGGWTEAFF. CDR3 in DNA: TGCGCCAGCAGCCCACCGGGGGGCTGGACTGAAGCTTTCTTT.

The chain employs TRBV20-1 and TRBJ2-3; 7 bases are a match to TRBD2. The CDR3 totals 14 residues. V was clipped by 3 bases and J by 2 bases; unmatched bases: 5. Germline lookup yields CDR1 DFQATT and CDR2 SNEGSKA (reference sequence). CDR3 bases: TGCAGTGCTAGGGGAGGGCGGGTCACAGATACGCAGTATTTT. Protein product: CSARGGRVTDTQYF.

V and J are TRBV6-2 or TRBV6-3 and TRBJ2-6; weak D call: TRBD1 (6 bases). V was shortened by 1 base and J by 0 bases, with 10 bases between the two germline ends. There are 17 residues in the CDR3. Germline V gene sequence: CDR1 MNHEY, CDR2 SVGEGT. The CDR3 loop reads CASSYLGAASGANVLTF. In DNA, the CDR3 is TGTGCCAGCAGTTACTTGGGGGCCGCCTCTGGGGCCAACGTCCTGACTTTC.

This clonotype was picked up a small number of times. This chain uses TRBV30 with TRBJ2-1, with a weak D call TRBD2 (7 bases). The germline V and J ends were trimmed by 0 bases and 5 bases, with 14 bases remaining between them. This CDR3 has 15 amino acids. In germline, CDR1 is GTSNPN, CDR2 SVGIG (reference sequence). CDR3 DNA: TGTGCCTGGAGTGTACGTGGGGGGGCCAACAATGAGCAGTTCTTC. Protein: CAWSVRGGANNEQFF. Full variable domain (remainder filled in from reference TRBV30 and TRBJ2-1): SQTIHQWPATLVQPVGSPLSLECTVEGTSNPNLYWYRQAAGRGLQLLFYSVGIGQISSEVPQNLSASRPQDRQFILSSKKLLLSDSGFYLCAWSVRGGANNEQFFGPGTRLTVL.

V gene TRBV5-1 combines with J gene TRBJ2-2, with D possibly being TRBD1 (6 bases). The ends were cut back, 0 bases at V and 1 base at J, with 10 bases in the middle. There are 16 residues in the CDR3. Germline CDR1 and CDR2: SGHRS and YFSETQ. CDR3 sequence reads: CASSLVSGVNTGELFF. CDR3 nucleotide sequence: TGCGCCAGCAGCTTGGTATCAGGGGTGAACACCGGGGAGCTGTTTTTT.

The table lists this clonotype with many counts. This sequence joins TRBV27 and TRBJ2-5, with TRBD1 matching over 11 bases. The J call may be wrong; the DNA end is better matched by TRBJ2-7. This CDR3 is built from 14 residues. Germline V gives CDR1 MNHEY, CDR2 SMNVEV (reference sequence). CDR3 sequence reads: CASSPGTGGGEQYF. The CDR3 nucleotides are TGTGCCAGCAGTCCCGGGACAGGGGGTGGCGAGCAGTACTTC.

V and J are TRBV5-4 and TRBJ2-1; 7 bases are a match to TRBD2. CDR1 and CDR2 from the germline V gene are SGHNT and YYREEE (reference sequence). The CDR3 has 16 residues. V dropped 5 bases and J dropped 6; count of bases not matched to a gene: 14. The CDR3 loop is CASSPEGWGTINEQFF. The CDR3 DNA follows: TGTGCCAGCAGTCCGGAGGGCTGGGGGACTATCAATGAGCAGTTCTTC.

The gene calls are TRBV27 and TRBJ2-1; possibly TRBD1 or TRBD2 for D (6 bases each). The CDR3 spans 14 residues. The V end lost 7 bases, the J end lost 5 bases, and 15 bases lay between the germline ends. Germline CDR1 is MNHEY and CDR2 is SMNVEV (reference sequence). The chain's CDR3 is CASKGGRGNNEQFF. In DNA, the CDR3 is TGTGCCAGCAAGGGGGGACGGGGGAACAATGAGCAGTTCTTC.

This sequence joins TRBV5-1 and TRBJ1-1, with D maybe TRBD1 (5 bases). The CDR3 is 15 amino acids. Germline V gene data show CDR1 as SGHRS and CDR2 as YFSETQ. Trimming took off 4 bases at V and 0 bases at J, with 13 bases between the two ends. The chain's CDR3 is CASSPAQALNTEAFF. CDR3 in DNA: TGCGCCAGCAGCCCAGCACAGGCGTTGAACACTGAAGCTTTCTTT.